One T cell receptor beta chain is described in this entry. Its antigen remains unidentified. The sample originates from a study of shared clonotypes between healthy human individuals. With 3 bases removed from V and 6 bases from J, the gap between germline ends came to 5 bases. Germline CDR1 is LNHDA and CDR2 is SQIVND (reference sequence). The CDR3 loop spans 11 amino acids. Study results and limitations: Larger estimated richness was generally recorded for naive subsets relative to memory subsets. Against clonotypes common to all four donors, non-shared ones had lower generation probabilities.

The authors ran the assay at deep level. The input for sorted-subset replicate PCRs was 200 ng DNA, 25,000 to 30,000 T cell genomes. Sequencing used immunoSEQ multiplex PCR; TCRdb keeps in-frame clones, though not all of them. The sample includes about 610,000 clones, almost 97% of them seen just once. The material sequenced was naive CD4+ T cells sorted from blood. Specified subset: CD45RA+ positively selected. The origin of this receptor is a woman in her twenties or thirties in good health. The chain is built from TRBV19 and TRBJ1-1; unclear D gene. This CDR3 reads CASSIWSEAFF. CDR3 nucleotide sequence: TGTGCCAGTAGTATTTGGTCTGAAGCTTTCTTT.